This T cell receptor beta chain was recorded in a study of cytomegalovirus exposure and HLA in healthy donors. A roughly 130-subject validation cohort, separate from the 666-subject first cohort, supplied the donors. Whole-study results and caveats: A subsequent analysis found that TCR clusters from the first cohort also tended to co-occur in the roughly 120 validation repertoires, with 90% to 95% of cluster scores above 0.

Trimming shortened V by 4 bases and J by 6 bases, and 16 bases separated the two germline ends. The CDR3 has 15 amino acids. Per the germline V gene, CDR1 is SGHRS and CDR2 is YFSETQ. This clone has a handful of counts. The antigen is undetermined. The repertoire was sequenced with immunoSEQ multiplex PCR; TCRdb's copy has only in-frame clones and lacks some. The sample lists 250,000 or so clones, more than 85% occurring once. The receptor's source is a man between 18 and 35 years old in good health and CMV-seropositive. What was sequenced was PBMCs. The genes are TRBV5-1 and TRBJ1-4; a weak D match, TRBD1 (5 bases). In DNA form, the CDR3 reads TGCGCCAGCAGCCAAAACGGTGGAGGGGATGAAAAACTGTTTTTT. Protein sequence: CASSQNGGGDEKLFF.